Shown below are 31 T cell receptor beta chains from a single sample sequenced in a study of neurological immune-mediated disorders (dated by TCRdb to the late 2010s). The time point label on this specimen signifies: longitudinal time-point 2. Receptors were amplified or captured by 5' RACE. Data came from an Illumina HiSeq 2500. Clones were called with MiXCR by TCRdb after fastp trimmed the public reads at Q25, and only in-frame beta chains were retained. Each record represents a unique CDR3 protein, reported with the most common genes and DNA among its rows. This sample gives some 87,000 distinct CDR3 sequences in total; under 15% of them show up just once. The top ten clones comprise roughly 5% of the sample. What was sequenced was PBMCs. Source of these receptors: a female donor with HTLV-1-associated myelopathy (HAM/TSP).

CDR3 region: CASSRGARGTNEKLFF. The CDR3 nucleotides are TGTGCCAGCAGCCGGGGGGCCAGGGGGACTAATGAAAAACTGTTTTTT. This chain joins TRBV7-9 and TRBJ1-4; 7 bases are a match to TRBD1. The length of the CDR3 is 16 residues. The V segment lost 5 bases and the J segment 2 bases; nucleotides outside the gene matches: 8. In germline, CDR1 is SEHNR, CDR2 FQNEAQ (reference sequence).

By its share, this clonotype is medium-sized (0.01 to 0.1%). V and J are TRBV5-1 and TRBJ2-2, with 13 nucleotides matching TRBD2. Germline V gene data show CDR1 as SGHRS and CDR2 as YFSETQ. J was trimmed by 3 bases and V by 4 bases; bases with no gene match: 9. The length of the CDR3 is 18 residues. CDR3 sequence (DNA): TGCGCCAGCAGCCCTGGACTAGCGGGGGACAGCGACACCGGGGAGCTGTTTTTT. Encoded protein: CASSPGLAGDSDTGELFF.

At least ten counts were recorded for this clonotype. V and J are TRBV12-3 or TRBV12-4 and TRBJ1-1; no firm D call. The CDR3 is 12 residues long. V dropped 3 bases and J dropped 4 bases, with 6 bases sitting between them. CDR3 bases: TGTGCCAGCAGTTTCGAAGGCACTGAAGCTTTCTTT. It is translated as CASSFEGTEAFF.

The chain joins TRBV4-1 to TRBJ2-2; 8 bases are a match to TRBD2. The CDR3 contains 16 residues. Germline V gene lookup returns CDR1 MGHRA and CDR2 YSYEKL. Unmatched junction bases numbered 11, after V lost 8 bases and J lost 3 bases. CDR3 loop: CASQVGRGGHTGELFF. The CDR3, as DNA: TGCGCCAGCCAAGTTGGACGGGGGGGGCACACCGGGGAGCTGTTTTTT.

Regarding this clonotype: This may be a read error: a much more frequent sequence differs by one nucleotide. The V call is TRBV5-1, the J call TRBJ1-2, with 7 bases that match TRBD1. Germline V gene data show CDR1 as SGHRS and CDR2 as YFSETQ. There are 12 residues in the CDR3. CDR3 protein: CTSSFDRVGYTF. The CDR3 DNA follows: TGCACCAGCAGCTTCGACAGGGTTGGCTACACCTTC.

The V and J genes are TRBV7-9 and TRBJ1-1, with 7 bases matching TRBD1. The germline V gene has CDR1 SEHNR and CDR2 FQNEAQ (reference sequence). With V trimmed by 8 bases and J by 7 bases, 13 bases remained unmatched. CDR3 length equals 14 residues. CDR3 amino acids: CASGPDRASVEAFF. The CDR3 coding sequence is TGTGCCAGCGGCCCCGACAGGGCTTCGGTTGAAGCTTTCTTT.

CDR3 residues: CASSATAGGGNEQFF. DNA for the CDR3: TGTGCCAGCAGCGCTACAGCGGGGGGTGGCAATGAGCAGTTCTTC. The V and J genes are TRBV9 and TRBJ2-1; TRBD2 aligns across 9 bases. Looked up from germline, CDR1 is SGDLS and CDR2 is YYNGEE. Trimming took 3 bases from V and 6 from J; bases not matched to a gene: 7. This CDR3 spans 15 amino acids. Full variable domain (missing parts from reference TRBV9 and TRBJ2-1): DSGVTQTPKHLITATGQRVTLRCSPRSGDLSVYWYQQSLDQGLQFLIQYYNGEERAKGNILERFSAQQFPDLHSELNLSSLELGDSALYFCASSATAGGGNEQFFGPGTRLTVL.

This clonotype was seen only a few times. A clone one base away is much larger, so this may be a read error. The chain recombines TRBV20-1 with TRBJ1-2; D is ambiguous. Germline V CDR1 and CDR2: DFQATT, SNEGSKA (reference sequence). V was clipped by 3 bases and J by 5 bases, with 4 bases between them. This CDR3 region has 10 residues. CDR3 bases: TGCAGTGCTAGTTCGTATGGCTACACCTTC. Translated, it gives CSASSYGYTF.

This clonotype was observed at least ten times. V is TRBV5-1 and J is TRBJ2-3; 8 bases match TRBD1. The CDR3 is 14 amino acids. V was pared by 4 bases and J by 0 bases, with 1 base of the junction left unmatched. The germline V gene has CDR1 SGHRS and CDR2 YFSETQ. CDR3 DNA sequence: TGCGCCAGCAGCCGGGACAGGAGCACAGATACGCAGTATTTT. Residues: CASSRDRSTDTQYF. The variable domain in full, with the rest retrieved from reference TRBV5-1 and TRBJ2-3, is KAGVTQTPRYLIKTRGQQVTLSCSPISGHRSVSWYQQTPGQGLQFLFEYFSETQRNKGNFPGRFSGRQFSNSRSEMNVSTLELGDSALYLCASSRDRSTDTQYFGPGTRLTVL.

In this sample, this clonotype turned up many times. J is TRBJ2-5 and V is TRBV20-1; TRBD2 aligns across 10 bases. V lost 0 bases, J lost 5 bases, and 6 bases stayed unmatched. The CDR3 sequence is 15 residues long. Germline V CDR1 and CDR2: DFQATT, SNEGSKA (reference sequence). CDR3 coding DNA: TGCAGTGCTAGAGAGCTGACTAGCGGGCCGGAGACCCAGTACTTC. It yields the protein CSARELTSGPETQYF.

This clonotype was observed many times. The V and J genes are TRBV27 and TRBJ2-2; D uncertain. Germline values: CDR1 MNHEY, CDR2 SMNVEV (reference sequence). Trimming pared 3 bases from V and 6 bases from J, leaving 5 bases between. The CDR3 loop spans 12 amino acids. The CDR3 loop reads CASSFKAGELFF. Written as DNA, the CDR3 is TGTGCCAGCAGTTTTAAAGCCGGGGAGCTGTTTTTT.

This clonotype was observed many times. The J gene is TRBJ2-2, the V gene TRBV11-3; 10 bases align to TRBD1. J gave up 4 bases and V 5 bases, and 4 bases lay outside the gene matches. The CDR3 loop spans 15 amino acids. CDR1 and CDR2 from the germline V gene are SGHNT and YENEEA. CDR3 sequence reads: CASSHRDRGTGELFF. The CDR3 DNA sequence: TGTGCCAGCAGCCACCGGGACAGGGGCACCGGGGAGCTGTTTTTT.

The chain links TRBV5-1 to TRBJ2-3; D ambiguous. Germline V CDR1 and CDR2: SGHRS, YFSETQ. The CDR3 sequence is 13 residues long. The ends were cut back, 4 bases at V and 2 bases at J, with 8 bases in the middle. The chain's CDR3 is CASSLLPTDTQYF. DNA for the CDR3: TGCGCCAGCAGCCTCCTGCCCACAGATACGCAGTATTTT.

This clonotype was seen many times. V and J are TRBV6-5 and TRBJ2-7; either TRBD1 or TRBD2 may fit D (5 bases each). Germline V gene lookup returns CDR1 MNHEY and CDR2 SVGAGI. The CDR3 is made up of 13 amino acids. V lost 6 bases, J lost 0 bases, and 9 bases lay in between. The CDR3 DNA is TGTGCCAGCAGCCGGGACCGCTCCTACGAGCAGTACTTC. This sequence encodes CASSRDRSYEQYF.

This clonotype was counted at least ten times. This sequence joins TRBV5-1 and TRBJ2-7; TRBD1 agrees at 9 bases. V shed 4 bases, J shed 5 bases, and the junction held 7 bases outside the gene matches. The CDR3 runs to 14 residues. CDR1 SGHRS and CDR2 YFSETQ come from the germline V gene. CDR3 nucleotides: TGCGCCAGCAGCCCTAACAGGGGGCGGAACGAGCAGTACTTC. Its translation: CASSPNRGRNEQYF. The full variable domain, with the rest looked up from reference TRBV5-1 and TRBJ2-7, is KAGVTQTPRYLIKTRGQQVTLSCSPISGHRSVSWYQQTPGQGLQFLFEYFSETQRNKGNFPGRFSGRQFSNSRSEMNVSTLELGDSALYLCASSPNRGRNEQYFGPGTRLTVT.

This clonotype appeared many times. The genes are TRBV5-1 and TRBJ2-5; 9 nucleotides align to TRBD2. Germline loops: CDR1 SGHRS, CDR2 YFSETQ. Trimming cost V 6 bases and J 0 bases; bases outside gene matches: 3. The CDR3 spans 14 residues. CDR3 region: CASMSGGYQETQYF. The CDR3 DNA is TGCGCCAGCATGAGCGGGGGGTACCAAGAGACCCAGTACTTC. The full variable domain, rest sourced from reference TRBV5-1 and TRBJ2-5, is KAGVTQTPRYLIKTRGQQVTLSCSPISGHRSVSWYQQTPGQGLQFLFEYFSETQRNKGNFPGRFSGRQFSNSRSEMNVSTLELGDSALYLCASMSGGYQETQYFGPGTRLLVL.

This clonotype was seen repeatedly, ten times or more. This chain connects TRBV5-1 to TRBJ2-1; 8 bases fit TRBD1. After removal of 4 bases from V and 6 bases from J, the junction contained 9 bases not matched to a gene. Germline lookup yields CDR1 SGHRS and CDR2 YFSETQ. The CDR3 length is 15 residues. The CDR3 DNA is TGCGCCAGCAGCCACGACAGGGGTGGCTTCAATGAGCAGTTCTTC. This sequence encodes CASSHDRGGFNEQFF.

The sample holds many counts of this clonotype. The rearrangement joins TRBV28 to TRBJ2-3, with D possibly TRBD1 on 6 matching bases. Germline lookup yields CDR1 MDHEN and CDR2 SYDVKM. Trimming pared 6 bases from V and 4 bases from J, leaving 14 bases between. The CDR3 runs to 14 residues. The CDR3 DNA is TGTGCCAGCAGCTTAGTTACAGGGCCAGATACGCAGTATTTT. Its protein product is CASSLVTGPDTQYF. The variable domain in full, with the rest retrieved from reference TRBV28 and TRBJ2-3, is DVKVTQSSRYLVKRTGEKVFLECVQDMDHENMFWYRQDPGLGLRLIYFSYDVKMKEKGDIPEGYSVSREKKERFSLILESASTNQTSMYLCASSLVTGPDTQYFGPGTRLTVL.

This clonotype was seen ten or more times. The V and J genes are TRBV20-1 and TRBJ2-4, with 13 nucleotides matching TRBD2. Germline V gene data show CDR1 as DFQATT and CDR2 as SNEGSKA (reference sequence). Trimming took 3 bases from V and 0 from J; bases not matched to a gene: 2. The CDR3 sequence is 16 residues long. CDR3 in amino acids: CSASGLAGAAKNIQYF. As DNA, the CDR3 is TGCAGTGCTAGTGGACTAGCGGGGGCAGCCAAAAACATTCAGTACTTC.

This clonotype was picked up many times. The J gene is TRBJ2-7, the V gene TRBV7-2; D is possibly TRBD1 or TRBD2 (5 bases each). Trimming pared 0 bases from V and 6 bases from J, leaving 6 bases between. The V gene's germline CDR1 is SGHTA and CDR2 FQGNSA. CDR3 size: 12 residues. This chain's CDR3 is CASSLARGEQYF. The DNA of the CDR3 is TGTGCCAGCAGCTTAGCGAGGGGCGAGCAGTACTTC.

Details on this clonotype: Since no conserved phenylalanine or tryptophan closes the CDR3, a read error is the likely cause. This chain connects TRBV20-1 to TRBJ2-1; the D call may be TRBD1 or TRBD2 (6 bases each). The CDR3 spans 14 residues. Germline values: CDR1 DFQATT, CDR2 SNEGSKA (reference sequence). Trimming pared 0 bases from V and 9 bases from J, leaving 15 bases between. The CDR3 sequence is CSARDRKGGGEQFL. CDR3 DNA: TGCAGTGCTAGAGATAGGAAGGGGGGCGGTGAGCAGTTCCTC.

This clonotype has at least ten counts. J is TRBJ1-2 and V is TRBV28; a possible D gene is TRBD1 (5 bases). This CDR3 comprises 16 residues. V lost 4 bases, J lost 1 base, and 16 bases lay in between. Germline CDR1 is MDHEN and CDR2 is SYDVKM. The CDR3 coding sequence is TGTGCCAGCAGTTGGGGGACCGGATCCTTTAACTATGGCTACACCTTC. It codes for CASSWGTGSFNYGYTF.

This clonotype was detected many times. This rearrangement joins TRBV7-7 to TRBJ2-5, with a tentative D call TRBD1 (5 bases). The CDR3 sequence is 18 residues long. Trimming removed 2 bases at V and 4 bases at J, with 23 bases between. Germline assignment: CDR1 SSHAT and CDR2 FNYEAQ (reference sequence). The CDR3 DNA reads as TGTGCCAGCAGCTTACAGGGAAAGGGCAGTGGAATGGGAGAGACCCAGTACTTC. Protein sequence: CASSLQGKGSGMGETQYF. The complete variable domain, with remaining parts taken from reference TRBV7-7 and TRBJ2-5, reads GAGVSQSPRYKVTKRGQDVTLRCDPISSHATLYWYQQALGQGPEFLTYFNYEAQPDKSGLPSDRFSAERPEGSISTLTIQRTEQRDSAMYRCASSLQGKGSGMGETQYFGPGTRLLVL.

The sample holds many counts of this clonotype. Written as DNA, the CDR3 is TGTGCCAGCAGTTTATGGGACGAGCAGTACTTC. Translated: CASSLWDEQYF. The chain uses TRBV28 and TRBJ2-7, with D unresolved. V lost 0 bases and J 5 bases, leaving 2 bases between the germline ends. This CDR3 has 11 residues. Per the germline V gene, CDR1 is MDHEN and CDR2 is SYDVKM.

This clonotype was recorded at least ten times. This CDR3 is CASNRQGTDTQYF. The CDR3 region has the DNA TGTGCCAGTAACCGACAGGGCACAGATACGCAGTATTTT. The gene calls are TRBV5-6 and TRBJ2-3; weak D call: TRBD1 (6 bases). Germline V lookup: CDR1 SGHDT, CDR2 YYEEEE. The CDR3 length is 13 residues. V dropped 8 bases and J dropped 1 base, with 11 bases sitting between them.

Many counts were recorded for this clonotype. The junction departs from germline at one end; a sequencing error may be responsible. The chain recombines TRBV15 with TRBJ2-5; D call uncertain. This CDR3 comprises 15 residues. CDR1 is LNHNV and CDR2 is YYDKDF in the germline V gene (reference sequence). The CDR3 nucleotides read TGTGCTACCAGCAGAGAACTGGGTCGCGGAGAGACCCAGTACTTC. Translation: CATSRELGRGETQYF.

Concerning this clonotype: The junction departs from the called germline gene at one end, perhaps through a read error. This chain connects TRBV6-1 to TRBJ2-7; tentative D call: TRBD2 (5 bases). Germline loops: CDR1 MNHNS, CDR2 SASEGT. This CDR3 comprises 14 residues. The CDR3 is CASSETGRTYVQYF. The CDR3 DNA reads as TGTGCCAGCAGTGAAACGGGGAGAACCTACGTGCAGTACTTC.

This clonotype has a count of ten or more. The CDR3 sequence is CASSAPALAGTDTQYF. CDR3 in DNA: TGTGCCAGCAGCGCCCCGGCACTAGCGGGGACAGATACGCAGTATTTT. The rearrangement links TRBV5-6 to TRBJ2-3; 10 positions match TRBD2. This CDR3 has 16 amino acids. From germline, CDR1 is SGHDT and CDR2 YYEEEE. V was pared by 4 bases and J by 3 bases, with 8 bases of the junction left unmatched.

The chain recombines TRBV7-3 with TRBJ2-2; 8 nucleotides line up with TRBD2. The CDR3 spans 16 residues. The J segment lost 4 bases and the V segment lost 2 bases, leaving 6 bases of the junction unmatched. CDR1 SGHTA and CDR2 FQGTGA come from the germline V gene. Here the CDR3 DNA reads TGTGCCAGCAGCTTAGCCGGGGGGGCCACCACCGGGGAGCTGTTTTTT. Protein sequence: CASSLAGGATTGELFF. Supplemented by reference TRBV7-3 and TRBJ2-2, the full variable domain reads GAGVSQTPSNKVTEKGKYVELRCDPISGHTALYWYRQSLGQGPEFLIYFQGTGAADDSGLPNDRFFAVRPEGSVSTLKIQRTERGDSAVYLCASSLAGGATTGELFFGEGSRLTVL.

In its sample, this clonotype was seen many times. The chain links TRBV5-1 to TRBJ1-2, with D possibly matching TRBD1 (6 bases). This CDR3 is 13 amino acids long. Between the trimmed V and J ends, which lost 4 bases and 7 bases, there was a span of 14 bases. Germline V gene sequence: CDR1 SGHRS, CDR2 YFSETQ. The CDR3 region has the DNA TGCGCCAGCAGCGCGGACAGTTGGGGTGGCTACACCTTC. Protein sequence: CASSADSWGGYTF.

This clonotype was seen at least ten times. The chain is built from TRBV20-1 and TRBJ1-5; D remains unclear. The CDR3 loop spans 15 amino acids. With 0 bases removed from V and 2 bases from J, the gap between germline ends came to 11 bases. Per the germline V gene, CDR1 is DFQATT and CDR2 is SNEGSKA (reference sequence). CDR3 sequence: CSARDPRNGNQPQHF. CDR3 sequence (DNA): TGCAGTGCTAGAGATCCCAGGAACGGCAATCAGCCCCAGCATTTT.